The 29 T cell receptor beta chains given below trace back to one sample, sequenced in a study of shared clonotypes between healthy human individuals (dated by TCRdb to 2020 to 2022). The library came from the immunoSEQ multiplex PCR assay. Drawn from immuneACCESS, this table holds only the in-frame rearrangements with V and J called that TCRdb kept. Clones are partly lost; checked studies trace under half to an unresolved V gene and leave the rest unexplained. A total of under 2.5 million clones appear in this sample, roughly 90% of them only once. The ten biggest clones cover around 0.38% of the sample. Sequencing input: naive CD4+ T cells from PBMCs. The cell subset or site label for this specimen denotes: CD45RA+ positively selected. The receptors shown here come from a man younger than 35 in good health. Some clones in this sample may be carry-over from other donors' samples.

As concerns this clone: At the DNA level, this CDR3 is encoded by other sequences in the same sample as well. The chain carries TRBV18 and TRBJ2-2; the D gene is possibly TRBD2 (5 bases). Germline-derived CDR1 and CDR2 are KGHSH and LQKENI. This CDR3 has 14 amino acids. Trimming pared 3 bases from V and 4 bases from J, leaving 9 bases between. In DNA, the CDR3 is TGTGCCAGCTCACCTCCGGGGTTCACCGGGGAGCTGTTTTTT. Amino acid sequence: CASSPPGFTGELFF.

V is TRBV30 and J is TRBJ2-1, with a weak D call TRBD1 (6 bases). This CDR3 is 16 amino acids long. The ends were cut back, 6 bases at V and 4 bases at J, with 22 bases in the middle. Germline CDR1 reads GTSNPN; CDR2 reads SVGIG (reference sequence). The CDR3 protein is CACTGFPGMFYNEQFF. Here the CDR3 DNA reads TGTGCCTGCACAGGGTTTCCGGGAATGTTTTACAATGAGCAGTTCTTC.

The J gene is TRBJ1-1, the V gene TRBV6-5; D might be TRBD1 (6 bases). The CDR3 has 13 amino acids. Trimming left V 7 bases short and J 3 bases short, with 12 bases between. Per germline, CDR1 MNHEY and CDR2 SVGAGI. The CDR3, as DNA: TGTGCCAGCACTATGGCAGGGGACACTGAAGCTTTCTTT. This translates into CASTMAGDTEAFF.

V usage is TRBV30 and J usage is TRBJ1-4, with D unresolved. The CDR3 is made up of 12 amino acids. The V gene lost 3 bases and the J gene lost 8 bases, with 10 bases spanning the gap. Per the germline V gene, CDR1 is GTSNPN and CDR2 is SVGIG (reference sequence). In DNA form, the CDR3 reads TGTGCCTGGAGGACCGTACGGGAAAAACTGTTTTTT. This sequence encodes CAWRTVREKLFF.

V and J are TRBV11-3 and TRBJ2-1; D might be TRBD2 (5 bases). V gave up 5 bases and J gave up 2 bases, with 13 bases separating them. Germline V gives CDR1 SGHNT, CDR2 YENEEA. The CDR3 contains 15 residues. The CDR3 DNA follows: TGTGCCAGCAGCCGCGCCGGGGAGACCTACAATGAGCAGTTCTTC. This sequence encodes CASSRAGETYNEQFF.

Here the CDR3 DNA reads TGTGCCAGCAGCGAGACGCTTGGGGGCGAGAGAACCGGGGAGCTGTTTTTT. The encoded protein is CASSETLGGERTGELFF. The chain has TRBV21-1 and TRBJ2-2; the D segment call TRBD1 is taken from the table without a DNA check. TRBV21-1 counts as a pseudogene. The CDR3 is made up of 17 amino acids.

This sequence joins TRBV9 and TRBJ2-7, with D unresolved. Deletions cut 3 bases from V and 3 bases from J, with 13 bases between. CDR3 length: 14 amino acids. Germline CDR1 and CDR2: SGDLS and YYNGEE. The DNA for the CDR3 is TGTGCCAGCAGCGCACCGGACGGAAACTACGAGCAGTACTTC. Encoded protein: CASSAPDGNYEQYF.

This clone was detected once. V gene TRBV5-5 combines with J gene TRBJ1-5; D is undetermined. Trimming stripped 5 bases from V and 5 bases from J, with 17 bases between. Germline V gives CDR1 SGHKS, CDR2 YYEKEE (reference sequence). The CDR3 runs to 15 residues. The CDR3 bases are TGTGCCAGCAGGCTGTGGTTGGGCAACGATCAGCCCCAGCATTTT. Translated, it gives CASRLWLGNDQPQHF.

The chain links TRBV2 to TRBJ1-4, with D unresolved. CDR1 and CDR2 from the germline V gene are SNHLY and FYNNEI. Trimming took off 5 bases at V and 4 bases at J, with 8 bases between the two ends. The CDR3 totals 13 residues. The CDR3: CASSRENNEKLFF. The CDR3 DNA reads TGTGCCAGCAGTCGGGAAAATAATGAAAAACTGTTTTTT.

Of note for this clone: The sample carries other DNA sequences with the same CDR3. This chain joins TRBV2 and TRBJ2-3, with D unclear. The CDR3 spans 10 residues. V shed 6 bases and J shed 6 bases, with 4 bases lying between them. CDR1 SNHLY and CDR2 FYNNEI come from the germline V gene. CDR3 coding DNA: TGTGCCAGCAGCGGGGATACGCAGTATTTT. Residues: CASSGDTQYF.

As regards this clone: A read error may account for a junction end that differs from germline. The rearrangement uses TRBV12-5 and TRBJ2-1; 8 bases agree with TRBD2. This CDR3 has 15 amino acids. CDR1 and CDR2 from the germline V gene are LGHNT and FRNRAP. The CDR3 here is CASGLFPAGVNKQFF. For the CDR3, the DNA is TGTGCTAGTGGTTTGTTTCCAGCGGGGGTCAATAAGCAGTTCTTC.

The gene calls are TRBV29-1 and TRBJ1-2; D ambiguous. Germline CDR1 SQVTM, CDR2 ANQGSEA. This CDR3 has 12 amino acids. The V gene lost 4 bases and the J gene lost 7 bases, with 13 bases spanning the gap. The DNA for the CDR3 is TGCAGCGTTGGGAGGCTGATGGGTGGCTACACCTTC. This translates into CSVGRLMGGYTF. The variable domain in full, completed from reference TRBV29-1 and TRBJ1-2, reads SAVISQKPSRDICQRGTSLTIQCQVDSQVTMMFWYRQQPGQSLTLIATANQGSEATYESGFVIDKFPISRPNLTFSTLTVSNMSPEDSSIYLCSVGRLMGGYTFGSGTRLTVV.

This chain uses TRBV30 with TRBJ1-1; D gene uncertain. Between the trimmed V and J ends, which lost 1 base and 1 base, there was a span of 7 bases. Germline CDR1 GTSNPN, CDR2 SVGIG (reference sequence). There are 13 residues in the CDR3. Here the CDR3 reads CAWSETSNTEAFF. Here the CDR3 DNA reads TGTGCCTGGAGTGAGACATCGAACACTGAAGCTTTCTTT.

The rearrangement links TRBV7-9 to TRBJ1-2; maybe TRBD1 (5 bases). This CDR3 is built from 14 residues. Germline V gene data show CDR1 as SEHNR and CDR2 as FQNEAQ (reference sequence). V was pared by 5 bases and J by 5 bases, with 15 bases between. CDR3 DNA sequence: TGTGCCAGCAGCCCAACGGGGGATTCTTATGGCTACACCTTC. Its protein is CASSPTGDSYGYTF. Full variable domain (outside the CDR3, taken from reference TRBV7-9 and TRBJ1-2): DTGVSQNPRHKITKRGQNVTFRCDPISEHNRLYWYRQTLGQGPEFLTYFQNEAQLEKSRLLSDRFSAERPKGSFSTLEIQRTEQGDSAMYLCASSPTGDSYGYTFGSGTRLTVV.

This chain connects TRBV2 to TRBJ1-4; the D gene is possibly TRBD1 (6 bases). CDR3 length: 15 amino acids. V dropped 6 bases and J dropped 2 bases, with 13 bases sitting between them. CDR1 is SNHLY, CDR2 FYNNEI, per germline. The CDR3 sequence is CASSRDTGTNEKLFF. The CDR3 DNA reads TGTGCCAGCAGCCGTGATACAGGGACTAATGAAAAACTGTTTTTT.

CDR3: CASSIGTKETQYF. Here the CDR3 DNA reads TGTGCCAGCAGCATCGGGACAAAAGAGACCCAGTACTTC. The gene calls are TRBV5-4 and TRBJ2-5; a weak D match, TRBD1 (6 bases). In germline, CDR1 is SGHNT, CDR2 YYREEE (reference sequence). Trimming pared 4 bases from V and 3 bases from J, leaving 10 bases between. The CDR3 has 13 amino acids.

The chain carries TRBV27 and TRBJ2-3, with D maybe TRBD2 (7 bases). V was shortened by 8 bases and J by 4 bases, with 16 bases between the two germline ends. CDR3 length equals 14 residues. The germline CDR1 and CDR2 sequences are MNHEY and SMNVEV (reference sequence). The CDR3: CASGEGHDPDTQYF. For the CDR3, the DNA is TGTGCCAGCGGGGAGGGACATGATCCAGATACGCAGTATTTT.

The table lists this clone with a count of one. The chain recombines TRBV7-2 with TRBJ2-7, with D uncertain. The CDR3 runs to 14 residues. Trimming removed 6 bases from V and 0 bases from J, with 12 bases in between. Per germline, CDR1 SGHTA and CDR2 FQGNSA. The CDR3, as DNA: TGTGCCAGCAGACCTCAGTTAAGCTCCTACGAGCAGTACTTC. Translation: CASRPQLSSYEQYF.

This chain uses TRBV7-9 with TRBJ2-3; 10 positions match TRBD1. Germline trimming cut 5 bases from V and 4 bases from J; bases unmatched to any gene: 6. This CDR3 is built from 15 residues. CDR1 SEHNR and CDR2 FQNEAQ come from the germline V gene (reference sequence). The CDR3, as DNA: TGTGCCAGCAGCCCCGGGACAGGGGTCGCAGATACGCAGTATTTT. It is translated as CASSPGTGVADTQYF. Using reference TRBV7-9 and TRBJ2-3 for the parts outside the CDR3, the full variable domain is DTGVSQNPRHKITKRGQNVTFRCDPISEHNRLYWYRQTLGQGPEFLTYFQNEAQLEKSRLLSDRFSAERPKGSFSTLEIQRTEQGDSAMYLCASSPGTGVADTQYFGPGTRLTVL.

The V gene is TRBV18, the J gene TRBJ2-5; perhaps TRBD1 as D (6 bases). Germline lookup yields CDR1 KGHSH and CDR2 LQKENI. The CDR3 sequence is 15 residues long. Deletions cut 6 bases from V and 5 bases from J, with 19 bases between. The CDR3 DNA reads as TGTGCCAGCTCCATCAAGACAGGAAATTTGGAGACCCAGTACTTC. Translation: CASSIKTGNLETQYF.

The rearrangement uses TRBV5-4 and TRBJ1-2; no definite D call. Trimming removed 0 bases from V and 4 bases from J, with 10 bases in between. CDR3 size: 14 residues. Germline V gene lookup returns CDR1 SGHNT and CDR2 YYREEE (reference sequence). This CDR3 reads CASSLEGAAYGYTF. In nucleotides, the CDR3 is TGTGCCAGCAGCTTGGAGGGAGCTGCCTATGGCTACACCTTC.

DNA for the CDR3: TGTGCCAGCTCACCACCCGAGATCAGGAGCACAGATACGCAGTATTTT. It codes for CASSPPEIRSTDTQYF. This chain uses TRBV18 with TRBJ2-3; D remains unclear. The CDR3 has 16 residues. CDR1 is KGHSH, CDR2 LQKENI, per germline. V lost 0 bases, J lost 0 bases, and 10 bases lay in between.

This clone was seen only once. This rearrangement joins TRBV2 to TRBJ1-1; no reliable D call. This CDR3 comprises 14 residues. Per the germline V gene, CDR1 is SNHLY and CDR2 is FYNNEI. V was pared by 1 base and J by 8 bases, with 14 bases between. Here the CDR3 reads CASSEGPGLLEAFF. The CDR3 region has the DNA TGTGCCAGCAGTGAAGGTCCTGGGTTGTTGGAAGCTTTCTTT.

This chain connects TRBV27 to TRBJ2-7; TRBD1 agrees at 12 bases. V trimming: 3 bases; J trimming: 5 bases; junction bases outside the gene matches: 14. Per germline, CDR1 MNHEY and CDR2 SMNVEV (reference sequence). This CDR3 comprises 18 residues. CDR3 protein: CASSFRSRGQGAPDEQYF. The CDR3 DNA is TGTGCCAGCAGTTTCCGGAGTAGGGGACAGGGGGCACCGGACGAGCAGTACTTC.

This chain links TRBV2 with TRBJ2-5; D is ambiguous. This CDR3 has 15 residues. Trimming stripped 2 bases from V and 4 bases from J, with 14 bases between. Germline CDR1 SNHLY, CDR2 FYNNEI. CDR3 nucleotide sequence: TGTGCCAGCAGTGAACGGTCTCTTTCTCGAGAGACCCAGTACTTC. Amino acid sequence: CASSERSLSRETQYF.

This chain connects TRBV19 to TRBJ2-1; unclear D gene. Germline-derived CDR1 and CDR2 are LNHDA and SQIVND (reference sequence). The CDR3 loop spans 14 amino acids. The V and J ends lost 1 base and 5 bases respectively, with 9 bases between them. The CDR3 nucleotides read TGTGCCAGTAGTATAGGTAGGGTGGACAATGAGCAGTTCTTC. It yields the protein CASSIGRVDNEQFF. The full variable domain, rest sourced from reference TRBV19 and TRBJ2-1, is DGGITQSPKYLFRKEGQNVTLSCEQNLNHDAMYWYRQDPGQGLRLIYYSQIVNDFQKGDIAEGYSVSREKKESFPLTVTSAQKNPTAFYLCASSIGRVDNEQFFGPGTRLTVL.

V usage is TRBV12-5 and J usage is TRBJ2-1; 8 bases align to TRBD1. CDR3 length: 17 residues. Germline CDR1 is LGHNT and CDR2 is FRNRAP. The ends lost 1 base at V and 0 bases at J; junction bases unmatched: 5. The CDR3 DNA follows: TGTGCTAGTGGTTTGGAGAGGACAGGGAGCTCCTACAATGAGCAGTTCTTC. Amino acid sequence: CASGLERTGSSYNEQFF.

Here the CDR3 DNA reads TGTGCCAGCACCAAGGTCACCGGGGAGCTGTTTTTT. This gives the protein CASTKVTGELFF. The J gene is TRBJ2-2, the V gene TRBV28; D is undetermined. Germline V gives CDR1 MDHEN, CDR2 SYDVKM. The length of the CDR3 is 12 residues. Trimming cost V 7 bases and J 4 bases, with 7 bases left between them. The full variable domain, in which reference TRBV28 and TRBJ2-2 provide the parts outside the CDR3, is DVKVTQSSRYLVKRTGEKVFLECVQDMDHENMFWYRQDPGLGLRLIYFSYDVKMKEKGDIPEGYSVSREKKERFSLILESASTNQTSMYLCASTKVTGELFFGEGSRLTVL.

Points on this clone: This clone may be a read error of a much larger clone one base away. The sample holds other DNA sequences that translate to the same CDR3. The V gene is TRBV5-4, the J gene TRBJ1-1; D gene ambiguous. Germline CDR1 is SGHNT and CDR2 is YYREEE (reference sequence). The CDR3 is 11 residues long. Trimming removed 0 bases from V and 3 bases from J, with 0 bases in between. The CDR3 protein is CASSLDTEAFF. The DNA for the CDR3 is TGTGCCAGCAGCTTGGACACTGAAGCTTTCTTT. The variable domain in full, with the rest retrieved from reference TRBV5-4 and TRBJ1-1, is ETGVTQSPTHLIKTRGQQVTLRCSSQSGHNTVSWYQQALGQGPQFIFQYYREEENGRGNFPPRFSGLQFPNYSSELNVNALELDDSALYLCASSLDTEAFFGQGTRLTVV.